This T cell receptor beta chain stems from a study of T cells in localized non-small cell lung cancer. This clone is labeled medium-sized. The data were produced by immunoSEQ multiplex PCR, yet TCRdb's version contains in-frame clones alone and is incomplete. The sample carries approximately 3,100 clones, around 27% recorded once. The germline CDR1 and CDR2 sequences are MNHGY and SAAAGT. The CDR3 covers 15 residues. The V gene lost 2 bases and the J gene lost 4 bases, with 15 bases spanning the gap. The chain couples TRBV6-8 to TRBJ2-7; unclear D gene. The sequence was collected from a woman aged 40 to 75 with stage I lung adenocarcinoma. The material was normal lung tissue next to the tumor, obtained before any cancer treatment. The CDR3 nucleotides are TGTGCCAGCAGTTACCGTCGACGGATGGAGTACGAGCAGTACTTC. Translation: CASSYRRRMEYEQYF.